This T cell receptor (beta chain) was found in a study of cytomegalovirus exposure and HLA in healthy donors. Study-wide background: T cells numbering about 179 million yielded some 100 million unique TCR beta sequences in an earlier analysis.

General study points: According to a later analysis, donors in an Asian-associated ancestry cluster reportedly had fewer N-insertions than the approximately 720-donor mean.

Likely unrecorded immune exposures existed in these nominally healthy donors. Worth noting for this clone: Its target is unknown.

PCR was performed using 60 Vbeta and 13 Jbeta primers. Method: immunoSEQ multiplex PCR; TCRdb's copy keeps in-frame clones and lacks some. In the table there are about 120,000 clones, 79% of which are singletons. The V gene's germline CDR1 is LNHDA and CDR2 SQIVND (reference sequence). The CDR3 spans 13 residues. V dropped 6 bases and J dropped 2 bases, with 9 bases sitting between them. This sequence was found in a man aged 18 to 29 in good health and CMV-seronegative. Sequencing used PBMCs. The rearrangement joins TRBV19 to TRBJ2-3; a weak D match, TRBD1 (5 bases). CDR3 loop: CASRDTYTDTQYF. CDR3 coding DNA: TGTGCCAGTAGGGACACCTACACAGATACGCAGTATTTT.